One and the same sample provided the 6 T cell receptor beta chains below, sequenced in a study of tumor-infiltrating lymphocytes in primary liver carcinoma. Blood RNA was derived from unsorted whole blood, and germline DNA was extracted too. TCR beta cDNA came from about 450 ng total RNA, primed with a constant-region primer. Library construction for TCR beta comprised three nested multiplex PCR rounds performed with slightly modified ARM-PCR. The first two PCR rounds used TRBV1-TRBV30 forward primers with a C-beta reverse primer, roughly 10 cycles each. MiXCR, run by TCRdb on the multiplex PCR reads, gives a single entry per CDR3 protein. The table shows approximately 300,000 distinct CDR3 sequences, with roughly two thirds occurring only once. The sequenced sample was peripheral blood. The source of these receptors is a man in his forties with primary liver carcinoma and hepatitis B virus infection.

CDR3: CASSLASSGLTDTQYF. The CDR3 DNA reads TGCGCCAGCAGCTTGGCCTCTAGCGGACTCACAGATACGCAGTATTTT. The chain has TRBV5-1 and TRBJ2-3, with TRBD2 matching over 7 bases. The CDR3 has 16 residues. V shed 0 bases and J 2 bases; nucleotides not matched to a gene: 6. Germline V gene lookup returns CDR1 SGHRS and CDR2 YFSETQ.

Of note for this clonotype: Given a much more abundant clone one base away, this may be a read error. This sequence joins TRBV6-2 or TRBV6-3 and TRBJ2-2; the D gene is possibly TRBD2 (5 bases). This CDR3 contains 13 residues. CDR1 MNHEY and CDR2 SVGEGT come from the germline V gene. The V end lost 6 bases, the J end lost 5 bases, and 10 bases lay between the germline ends. The CDR3 sequence is CASRHPGTGELFF. In nucleotides, the CDR3 is TGTGCCAGCAGGCACCCGGGGACCGGGGAGCTGTTTTTT.

This clonotype was observed once. A clone one base away is much larger, so this may be a read error. The J gene is TRBJ2-7, the V gene TRBV6-5; TRBD1 is a possible D gene (6 bases). V was cut by 6 bases and J by 0 bases, with 18 bases left in between. This CDR3 comprises 16 residues. CDR1 and CDR2 from the germline V gene are MNHEY and SVGAGI. The CDR3 loop is CASRSRHQGLSYEQYF. The CDR3, as DNA: TGTGCCAGCAGGTCCCGGCACCAGGGGCTCTCCTACGAGCAGTACTTC.

The rearrangement links TRBV5-1 to TRBJ2-2; the match to TRBD1 covers 9 bases. This CDR3 region has 15 residues. Trimming at V came to 7 bases and at J to 3 bases, leaving 7 bases not matched to a gene. Per germline, CDR1 SGHRS and CDR2 YFSETQ. Written as DNA, the CDR3 is TGCGCCAGCGGTTGGGACAGGGCGGACACCGGGGAGCTGTTTTTT. It is translated as CASGWDRADTGELFF.

Points on this clonotype: As the CDR3 is not closed by the conserved phenylalanine or tryptophan, this likely results from a read error. The CDR3 DNA sequence: TGTGCCAGCAGTCCCCCAGAACAGGGGGTGTACGAGCAGTACTTA. Amino acids: CASSPPEQGVYEQYL. This chain connects TRBV12-3 or TRBV12-4 to TRBJ2-7, with 8 bases lining up with TRBD1. Losses at the gene ends were 5 bases for V and 4 bases for J; bases not matched to a gene: 10. The CDR3 consists of 15 residues.

Notes on this clonotype: One end of the junction is discordant with germline, which a read error may explain. This rearrangement joins TRBV5-1 to TRBJ2-1; D is undetermined. The germline gives CDR1 SGHRS, CDR2 YFSETQ. The CDR3 sequence is 16 residues long. The CDR3 DNA follows: TGCGCCAGCAGCTTGGGGGCCCTCCACGCCTATAATGAGCAGTTCTTC. Its translation: CASSLGALHAYNEQFF.